These 23 T cell receptor beta chains were all obtained from the same sample, sequenced in a study of T cell repertoires in cytomegalovirus infection (dated by TCRdb to the late 2010s). TCRdb names Illumina HiSeq 1500 as the instrument used. Starting from the raw public reads, TCRdb applied fastp trimming at Q25, assembled clones with MiXCR and retained in-frame beta chains. Identical CDR3 protein sequences are pooled into one entry, listed with their most common genes and DNA. The sample profile shows roughly 230,000 distinct CDR3 sequences; roughly 6.5% of them were found once. Around 6% of the sample is in the top ten clones. The sequencing input was PBMCs. The receptors were sampled from a human donor in good health (CMV status not recorded). Some clones in this sample may be carry-over from other donors' samples.

This clonotype was observed at least ten times. V usage is TRBV29-1 and J usage is TRBJ2-7; maybe TRBD2 (6 bases). The CDR3 covers 16 residues. V was shortened by 3 bases and J by 6 bases, with 24 bases between the two germline ends. Germline V gene data show CDR1 as SQVTM and CDR2 as ANQGSEA. The CDR3 loop is CSVERFGGGPHLEQYF. The CDR3 DNA is TGCAGCGTTGAGAGGTTTGGGGGAGGACCCCACCTCGAGCAGTACTTC.

The table lists this clonotype with many counts. The chain couples TRBV5-1 to TRBJ2-1; no clear D gene. With 2 bases removed from V and 4 bases from J, the gap between germline ends came to 10 bases. Looked up from germline, CDR1 is SGHRS and CDR2 is YFSETQ. The CDR3 contains 14 residues. CDR3 sequence (DNA): TGCGCCAGCAGCTTAGGCCAGAATTACAATGAGCAGTTCTTC. Encoded protein: CASSLGQNYNEQFF.

The chain links TRBV5-4 to TRBJ1-1, with TRBD1 matching 10 bases. CDR3 length: 14 residues. The ends lost 2 bases at V and 7 bases at J; junction bases unmatched: 5. Germline V gives CDR1 SGHNT, CDR2 YYREEE (reference sequence). CDR3 sequence: CASSFPTGGGEAFF. The CDR3 region has the DNA TGTGCCAGCAGCTTTCCGACAGGGGGCGGTGAAGCTTTCTTT.

This clonotype has at least ten counts. V gene TRBV7-2 combines with J gene TRBJ1-1; perhaps TRBD1 as D (6 bases). V was trimmed by 4 bases and J by 5 bases, leaving 17 bases between them. This CDR3 region has 15 residues. Germline lookup yields CDR1 SGHTA and CDR2 FQGNSA. DNA for the CDR3: TGTGCCAGCAGCTACGTCTTAAGGGGGTTTACTGAAGCTTTCTTT. Its translation: CASSYVLRGFTEAFF.

Ten or more counts support this clonotype. The chain has TRBV6-2 or TRBV6-3 and TRBJ1-5; D remains unclear. V dropped 5 bases and J dropped 7 bases, with 15 bases sitting between them. Germline CDR1 and CDR2: MNHEY and SVGEGT. This CDR3 is built from 14 residues. DNA of the CDR3: TGTGCCAGCAGTCCCCGACATGGAGGGCAGCCCCAGCATTTT. It codes for CASSPRHGGQPQHF.

This clonotype has ten or more counts. This chain connects TRBV5-6 to TRBJ2-7; 8 positions match TRBD1. The CDR3 runs 13 residues. V lost 4 bases and J lost 5; bases outside the gene matches: 5. The germline CDR1 and CDR2 sequences are SGHDT and YYEEEE. DNA of the CDR3: TGTGCCAGCAGCCGAGACAGGGGCCACGAGCAGTACTTC. Its translation: CASSRDRGHEQYF.

Concerning this clonotype itself: A much bigger clone sits one base away, suggesting this may be a read error. This chain joins TRBV6-5 and TRBJ2-7; D not certain. Looked up from germline, CDR1 is MNHEY and CDR2 is SVGAGI. The CDR3 sequence is 14 residues long. The CDR3 protein is CVSSPGYSPYEQYF. CDR3 DNA: TGTGTCAGCAGTCCCGGTTACAGTCCCTACGAGCAGTACTTC.

The V gene is TRBV29-1, the J gene TRBJ2-1; 9 nucleotides match TRBD2. The CDR3 has 14 residues. The V and J ends lost 7 bases and 4 bases, in that order; junction bases with no gene match: 8. Germline values: CDR1 SQVTM, CDR2 ANQGSEA. CDR3 DNA: TGCAGCGGCAAAGCGGGGGGACTTTACAATGAGCAGTTCTTC. It is translated as CSGKAGGLYNEQFF.

This clonotype came up many times. The rearrangement links TRBV7-2 to TRBJ2-4, with 8 nucleotides matching TRBD1. Germline loops: CDR1 SGHTA, CDR2 FQGNSA. Trimming removed 5 bases from V and 9 bases from J; junction bases left unmatched: 15. This CDR3 is 16 amino acids long. CDR3 in amino acids: CASSQSPGTGGGIQYF. Written as DNA, the CDR3 is TGTGCCAGCAGCCAGAGTCCCGGGACAGGTGGTGGCATTCAGTACTTC.

This clonotype was counted only a few times. The chain uses TRBV6-2 or TRBV6-3 and TRBJ2-3; TRBD1 aligns across 8 bases. Germline-derived CDR1 and CDR2 are MNHEY and SVGEGT. This CDR3 comprises 14 residues. V gave up 5 bases and J gave up 8 bases; unmatched junction bases: 9. CDR3 amino acids: CASSGTGRRGTQYF. The CDR3 DNA follows: TGTGCCAGCAGTGGGACAGGTCGCCGGGGTACGCAGTATTTT.

This clonotype turned up a few times. This sequence joins TRBV20-1 and TRBJ2-3; D not certain. The V end was cut by 0 bases, the J end by 6 bases, with 10 bases between. Looked up from germline, CDR1 is DFQATT and CDR2 is SNEGSKA (reference sequence). This CDR3 is 13 amino acids long. The CDR3 sequence: CSARDTSSDTQYF. CDR3 DNA: TGCAGTGCTAGAGATACTTCATCGGATACGCAGTATTTT.

This clonotype appeared many times. The rearrangement links TRBV6-6 to TRBJ2-7; D may match TRBD1 or TRBD2 (5 bases each). This CDR3 is built from 13 residues. Deletions cut 9 bases from V and 3 bases from J, with 15 bases between. Germline V gene lookup returns CDR1 MNHNY and CDR2 SVGAGI (reference sequence). The CDR3 sequence is CASTQGPNYEQYF. The CDR3, as DNA: TGTGCCAGTACCCAGGGACCGAACTACGAGCAGTACTTC.

This clonotype was detected many times. The genes are TRBV12-3 or TRBV12-4 and TRBJ1-6; possibly TRBD1 for D (6 bases). Trimming took 7 bases from V and 2 from J, leaving 15 bases between them. The CDR3 consists of 16 residues. The CDR3 region has the DNA TGTGCCAGCACTTCGACAGGCCCTACCTATAATTCACCCCTCCACTTT. It yields the protein CASTSTGPTYNSPLHF.

In this sample, this clonotype turned up many times. The V gene is TRBV9, the J gene TRBJ1-6, with 9 bases identical to TRBD1. The V and J ends lost 5 bases and 6 bases, in that order; junction bases with no gene match: 0. This CDR3 spans 13 amino acids. Per germline, CDR1 SGDLS and CDR2 YYNGEE. The CDR3 here is CASRDRGNSPLHF. The CDR3 DNA is TGTGCCAGCAGGGACAGGGGTAATTCACCCCTCCACTTT. Drawing the rest from reference TRBV9 and TRBJ1-6, the complete variable domain is DSGVTQTPKHLITATGQRVTLRCSPRSGDLSVYWYQQSLDQGLQFLIQYYNGEERAKGNILERFSAQQFPDLHSELNLSSLELGDSALYFCASRDRGNSPLHFGNGTRLTVT.

This clonotype was observed at least ten times. The chain couples TRBV7-8 to TRBJ2-7, with 10 positions matching TRBD1. This CDR3 is 19 amino acids long. Germline CDR1 and CDR2: SGHVS and FQNEAQ. Trimming took 5 bases from V and 3 from J; bases not matched to a gene: 19. CDR3 in amino acids: CASSPRQGATTPQNYEQYF. Here the CDR3 DNA reads TGTGCCAGCAGCCCTAGACAGGGGGCGACAACTCCACAGAACTACGAGCAGTACTTC.

This clonotype was detected ten times or more. The chain couples TRBV7-2 to TRBJ2-2, with a possible D match to TRBD2 (5 bases). V was trimmed by 2 bases and J by 3 bases, leaving 7 bases between them. Germline CDR1 reads SGHTA; CDR2 reads FQGNSA. There are 14 residues in the CDR3. CDR3 loop: CASSLRRDTGELFF. CDR3 DNA sequence: TGTGCCAGCAGCTTAAGGCGGGACACCGGGGAGCTGTTTTTT.

This clonotype showed up many times. The V call is TRBV2, the J call TRBJ1-2; weak D call: TRBD1 (6 bases). Germline values: CDR1 SNHLY, CDR2 FYNNEI. There are 11 residues in the CDR3. Trimming stripped 5 bases from V and 10 bases from J, with 11 bases between. DNA of the CDR3: TGTGCCAGCAGTTCACAGGGATACTACACCTTC. Amino acids: CASSSQGYYTF.

This clonotype was counted at least ten times. The chain is built from TRBV7-2 and TRBJ1-1; TRBD1 matches 10 bases. Trimming removed 3 bases from V and 3 bases from J; junction bases left unmatched: 4. CDR3 length: 15 residues. Germline V gene data show CDR1 as SGHTA and CDR2 as FQGNSA. CDR3 in DNA: TGTGCCAGCAGCTTCGTCGGGACAGGGGACACTGAAGCTTTCTTT. This translates into CASSFVGTGDTEAFF. Full variable domain (outside the CDR3, taken from reference TRBV7-2 and TRBJ1-1): GAGVSQSPSNKVTEKGKDVELRCDPISGHTALYWYRQSLGQGLEFLIYFQGNSAPDKSGLPSDRFSAERTGGSVSTLTIQRTQQEDSAVYLCASSFVGTGDTEAFFGQGTRLTVV.

This clonotype was seen at least ten times. This rearrangement joins TRBV7-6 to TRBJ2-2, with 9 bases identical to TRBD1. This CDR3 region has 16 residues. The V gene's germline CDR1 is SGHVS and CDR2 FNYEAQ. V lost 1 base, J lost 5 bases, and 5 bases stayed unmatched. The DNA for the CDR3 is TGTGCCAGCAGCTTAGATGGGACAGGGCGAACCGGGGAGCTGTTTTTT. It translates to CASSLDGTGRTGELFF.

The table lists this clonotype with many counts. The V call is TRBV7-3, the J call TRBJ2-2, with D maybe TRBD1 (6 bases). V was shortened by 6 bases and J by 7 bases, with 21 bases between the two germline ends. Germline CDR1 is SGHTA and CDR2 is FQGTGA. This CDR3 contains 16 residues. CDR3 in DNA: TGTGCCAGCAGTTCTAGCACAGGGATGGGCCACGGGGAGCTGTTTTTT. Encoded protein: CASSSSTGMGHGELFF.

This clonotype was counted many times. The V gene is TRBV3-1, the J gene TRBJ1-1; D possibly corresponds to TRBD1 (5 bases). Germline V lookup: CDR1 LGHDT, CDR2 YNNKEL (reference sequence). There are 15 residues in the CDR3. Trimming removed 3 bases from V and 1 base from J, with 12 bases in between. The CDR3 DNA is TGTGCCAGCAGCCACCCGGGACTTCCGAACACTGAAGCTTTCTTT. Translating it yields CASSHPGLPNTEAFF.

This clonotype was detected many times. The chain carries TRBV12-3 or TRBV12-4 and TRBJ2-2; the D call may be TRBD1 or TRBD2 (5 bases each). The CDR3 extends over 16 amino acids. Trimming took off 4 bases at V and 6 bases at J, with 18 bases between the two ends. Here the CDR3 reads CASSSFRQRGPGELFF. The CDR3, as DNA: TGTGCCAGCAGTTCTTTTAGGCAGAGGGGACCCGGGGAGCTGTTTTTT.

This clonotype has at least ten counts. This chain joins TRBV7-9 and TRBJ2-2, with D possibly being TRBD1 or TRBD2 (6 bases each). The CDR3 is made up of 17 amino acids. Germline CDR1 is SEHNR and CDR2 is FQNEAQ (reference sequence). V dropped 0 bases and J dropped 10 bases, with 21 bases sitting between them. This CDR3 is CASSLAHPRGRSPELFF. CDR3 nucleotides: TGTGCCAGCAGCTTAGCGCACCCACGGGGGCGTTCTCCGGAGCTGTTTTTT. The complete variable domain, with remaining parts taken from reference TRBV7-9 and TRBJ2-2, reads DTGVSQNPRHKITKRGQNVTFRCDPISEHNRLYWYRQTLGQGPEFLTYFQNEAQLEKSRLLSDRFSAERPKGSFSTLEIQRTEQGDSAMYLCASSLAHPRGRSPELFFGEGSRLTVL.